The 9 T cell receptor beta chains reported below all come from one sample, sequenced in a study of shared clonotypes between healthy human individuals (dated by TCRdb to the early 2020s). Receptors were amplified or captured by the immunoSEQ multiplex PCR assay. The table comes from immuneACCESS by way of TCRdb, which keeps in-frame sequences with V and J called. Part of the clones is missing from these tables; in studies checked, under half for an unresolved V gene and the rest for unknown reasons. The sample table shows some 530,000 clones, and about 72% are seen once. Clones ranked in the top ten supply around 12% of the sample. The sample consisted of PBMCs. The receptors derive from a middle-aged woman in good health. Some clones in this sample may be carry-over from other donors' samples.

The chain links TRBV14 to TRBJ1-1, with D hard to call. Trimming stripped 1 base from V and 11 bases from J, with 14 bases between. CDR1 and CDR2 from the germline V gene are SGHDN and FVKESK. The CDR3 contains 13 residues. The CDR3 sequence is CASSQVPRLEAFF. The DNA for the CDR3 is TGTGCCAGCAGCCAAGTTCCACGCCTGGAGGCTTTCTTT.

The rearrangement joins TRBV4-1 to TRBJ1-1; D unclear. This CDR3 region has 15 residues. Germline CDR1 MGHRA, CDR2 YSYEKL. Between the trimmed V and J ends, which lost 0 bases and 5 bases, there was a span of 13 bases. CDR3 bases: TGCGCCAGCAGCCAAGATTGGGCAGGCCTAACTGAAGCTTTCTTT. This sequence encodes CASSQDWAGLTEAFF.

The chain employs TRBV5-1 and TRBJ2-5, with 12 positions matching TRBD1. The CDR3 runs to 17 residues. Germline-derived CDR1 and CDR2 are SGHRS and YFSETQ. Trimming took 2 bases from V and 4 from J; bases not matched to a gene: 9. CDR3 coding DNA: TGCGCCAGCAGCTTTAACCCCGGGACAGGGGGCGGAGAGACCCAGTACTTC. Its protein is CASSFNPGTGGGETQYF.

The chain is built from TRBV4-3 and TRBJ2-1; 12 bases are a match to TRBD2. The CDR3 runs 18 residues. V was pared by 0 bases and J by 7 bases, with 10 bases of the junction left unmatched. Germline V gives CDR1 LGHNA, CDR2 YSLEER. CDR3 region: CASSQDLPTSGRQNEQFF. As DNA, the CDR3 is TGCGCCAGCAGCCAAGATCTTCCGACTAGCGGGAGACAGAATGAGCAGTTCTTC.

The chain joins TRBV10-3 to TRBJ1-5; weak D call: TRBD1 (6 bases). Per germline, CDR1 ENHRY and CDR2 SYGVKD. The V end was cut by 6 bases, the J end by 6 bases, with 15 bases between. This CDR3 has 14 amino acids. CDR3 protein: CAIRAAGESQPQHF. The CDR3 region has the DNA TGTGCCATCAGAGCCGCAGGGGAAAGTCAGCCCCAGCATTTT.

This chain uses TRBV7-3 with TRBJ1-1; the D is unclear. V shed 2 bases and J shed 1 base, with 5 bases lying between them. Germline CDR1 SGHTA, CDR2 FQGTGA. CDR3 length: 13 residues. The CDR3 here is CASSLLRNTEAFF. Here the CDR3 DNA reads TGTGCCAGCAGCTTACTGAGGAACACTGAAGCTTTCTTT.

Comments on this clone: A read error likely explains this, since a far larger clone differs by one base. V and J are TRBV30 and TRBJ1-1, with D maybe TRBD1 (6 bases). Germline CDR1 GTSNPN, CDR2 SVGIG (reference sequence). This CDR3 comprises 15 residues. The V end was cut by 3 bases, the J end by 3 bases, with 17 bases between. The CDR3 DNA is TGTGCCTGGAGCCTTGGACAGAAAAAGGACACTGAAGCTTTCTTT. This codes for CAWSLGQKKDTEAFF.

V and J are TRBV5-1 and TRBJ1-1; D gene ambiguous. The CDR3 contains 14 residues. From germline, CDR1 is SGHRS and CDR2 YFSETQ. V was clipped by 2 bases and J by 8 bases, with 16 bases between them. The CDR3 DNA reads TGCGCCAGCAGCTTAAGCCGGGCCTCCGTCGAAGCTTTCTTT. Translation: CASSLSRASVEAFF.

There are a few counts of this clone. This rearrangement joins TRBV7-2 to TRBJ2-2; TRBD2 might be the D (6 bases). Trimming shortened V by 7 bases and J by 8 bases, and 17 bases separated the two germline ends. This CDR3 has 14 residues. Germline V CDR1 and CDR2: SGHTA, FQGNSA. DNA of the CDR3: TGTGCCAGCAACACCTTGGCGGGGTTGGGGGAGCTGTTTTTT. It translates to CASNTLAGLGELFF.